The clone carrying this T cell receptor beta chain was counted only a few times. This entry belongs to a study of CD8 T cells in Susac syndrome. The germline CDR1 and CDR2 sequences are DFQATT and SNEGSKA (reference sequence). This CDR3 is built from 12 residues. The V gene lost 8 bases and the J gene lost 2 bases, with 13 bases spanning the gap. Random hexamers primed reverse transcription of about 0.5 to 1 ug RNA. An immunoSEQ multiplex PCR generated amplified TCR beta CDR3 products spanning 54 Vbeta and 13 Jbeta. TCRdb recomputed calls from the immunoSEQ multiplex PCR reads with MiXCR, one row per CDR3 protein. Altogether some 130,000 distinct CDR3 sequences are present, about 95% being singletons, with the ten largest covering more than 0.095%.

This receptor was obtained from a human donor in good health. This sequence joins TRBV20-1 and TRBJ2-7, with D uncertain. Source material: CD4+ T cells from PBMCs. CDR3 bases: TGCAGTCTCGGTCAACCTACCTACGAGCAGTACTTC. Translated, it gives CSLGQPTYEQYF.